This entry lists 30 T cell receptor beta chains sequenced from one sample in a study of blood T cell repertoires in COVID-19. Profiled with immunoSEQ multiplex PCR; TCRdb holds only in-frame clones, not every one. This sample carries 21,000 or so clones, 70% to 90% of them seen once, and the ten largest clones take approximately 3.6%. The source material was peripheral blood. These receptors were collected from a man aged 50 to 59 with active COVID-19.

The chain joins TRBV7-8 to TRBJ2-2; tentatively, D is TRBD2 (7 bases). The CDR3 is 17 amino acids. The germline gives CDR1 SGHVS, CDR2 FQNEAQ. The V and J ends lost 3 bases and 1 base respectively, with 15 bases between them. The DNA of the CDR3 is TGTGCCAGCAGCTTTGTGGTGCGGGGGCTGAACACCGGGGAGCTGTTTTTT. This encodes CASSFVVRGLNTGELFF.

This chain connects TRBV5-1 to TRBJ1-1, with TRBD1 as a possible D gene (5 bases). The V gene lost 0 bases and the J gene lost 2 bases, with 8 bases spanning the gap. The length of the CDR3 is 14 residues. Germline-derived CDR1 and CDR2 are SGHRS and YFSETQ. The CDR3 here is CASSLARGNTEAFF. The CDR3 bases are TGCGCCAGCAGCTTGGCAAGGGGTAACACTGAAGCTTTCTTT.

This chain joins TRBV10-2 and TRBJ1-2; 7 bases map to TRBD1. The CDR3 spans 14 residues. V lost 4 bases to trimming and J lost 3 bases; unmatched junction nucleotides: 5. Looked up from germline, CDR1 is WSHSY and CDR2 is SAAADI. CDR3 loop: CASSANRGDYGYTF. For the CDR3, the DNA is TGCGCCAGCAGTGCCAACAGGGGCGACTATGGCTACACCTTC.

The chain joins TRBV6-5 to TRBJ2-2; TRBD1 is a possible D gene (8 bases). Trimming shortened V by 7 bases and J by 7 bases, and 13 bases separated the two germline ends. CDR1 and CDR2 from the germline V gene are MNHEY and SVGAGI. The CDR3 consists of 13 residues. CDR3 protein: CASNRGEGGELFF. The CDR3 DNA reads TGTGCCAGCAACAGGGGGGAGGGCGGGGAGCTGTTTTTT.

This rearrangement joins TRBV21-1 to TRBJ2-2; TRBD1 was called by the table and not checked on the DNA. TRBV21-1 is a listed pseudogene. This CDR3 region has 16 residues. The CDR3 region has the DNA TGTGCCAGCAGCAAGACTCCAGGGGGCGGTGCCGGGGAGCTGTTTTTT. Protein: CASSKTPGGGAGELFF.

This chain uses TRBV29-1 with TRBJ1-5; D uncertain. Trimming stripped 4 bases from V and 10 bases from J, with 17 bases between. The germline V gene has CDR1 SQVTM and CDR2 ANQGSEA. The CDR3 loop spans 13 amino acids. The CDR3, as DNA: TGCAGCGTTGCGGCATCCGGAGGTGAACCCCAGCATTTT. Translation gives CSVAASGGEPQHF.

The rearrangement links TRBV18 to TRBJ2-1; 7 bases are shared with TRBD2. CDR3 size: 15 residues. The germline CDR1 and CDR2 sequences are KGHSH and LQKENI. V shed 3 bases and J 5 bases; nucleotides not matched to a gene: 7. The DNA for the CDR3 is TGTGCCAGCTCACCGGAGCGGGGAAGCCACAATGAGCAGTTCTTC. As protein: CASSPERGSHNEQFF.

The rearrangement links TRBV11-2 to TRBJ2-5; a weak D match, TRBD1 (6 bases). CDR3 size: 15 residues. Germline CDR1 is SGHAT and CDR2 is FQNNGV. Trimming left V 5 bases short and J 4 bases short, with 17 bases between. The CDR3 loop is CASSEIQGFGETQYF. The CDR3, as DNA: TGTGCCAGCAGCGAAATACAGGGTTTTGGAGAGACCCAGTACTTC.

The chain has TRBV9 and TRBJ2-1; perhaps TRBD2 as D (5 bases). The V end lost 4 bases, the J end lost 9 bases, and 17 bases lay between the germline ends. The CDR3 loop spans 14 amino acids. Germline V gives CDR1 SGDLS, CDR2 YYNGEE. For the CDR3, the DNA is TGTGCCAGCAGCCCCTTTGGAGGCGCGGTTGAGCAGTTCTTC. Protein: CASSPFGGAVEQFF.

The chain employs TRBV24-1 and TRBJ2-1, with TRBD2 as a possible D gene (5 bases). The CDR3 consists of 13 residues. From germline, CDR1 is KGHDR and CDR2 SFDVKD. The V and J ends lost 1 base and 7 bases respectively, with 7 bases between them. The CDR3 DNA reads TGTGCCACCAGTGATTTCGAGGGTAATGAGCAGTTCTTC. Translation gives CATSDFEGNEQFF.

The chain combines TRBV7-7 with TRBJ2-5; the D gene is possibly TRBD2 (5 bases). CDR3 size: 15 residues. V was pared by 1 base and J by 5 bases, with 14 bases between. Germline-derived CDR1 and CDR2 are SSHAT and FNYEAQ (reference sequence). CDR3 DNA: TGTGCCAGCAGCTTAGTAGCGTCAAGAGCGGAGACCCAGTACTTC. It specifies CASSLVASRAETQYF.

The V call is TRBV2, the J call TRBJ1-2; D gene ambiguous. V was pared by 7 bases and J by 0 bases, with 15 bases between. Germline V gene lookup returns CDR1 SNHLY and CDR2 FYNNEI. The CDR3 spans 15 residues. CDR3 residues: CASKPRHMTNYGYTF. The CDR3 region has the DNA TGTGCCAGCAAGCCCAGACACATGACTAACTATGGCTACACCTTC.

The rearrangement links TRBV7-2 to TRBJ2-7, with 7 bases aligning to TRBD1. CDR1 is SGHTA, CDR2 FQGNSA, per germline. The CDR3 sequence is 13 residues long. V lost 5 bases, J lost 7 bases, and 8 bases stayed unmatched. The CDR3 spells CASSVDRVGEQYF. DNA for the CDR3: TGTGCCAGCAGCGTCGACAGGGTGGGAGAGCAGTACTTC.

V is TRBV5-1 and J is TRBJ2-1; D is possibly TRBD1 (6 bases). The CDR3 runs 15 residues. V lost 5 bases and J 4 bases, leaving 16 bases between the germline ends. CDR1 and CDR2 (germline): SGHRS, YFSETQ. The CDR3 loop is CASSPEGTNYNEQFF. Here the CDR3 DNA reads TGCGCCAGCAGTCCCGAGGGGACAAATTACAATGAGCAGTTCTTC.

The V gene is TRBV5-1, the J gene TRBJ2-5; D gene ambiguous. This CDR3 has 13 residues. The germline CDR1 and CDR2 sequences are SGHRS and YFSETQ. The germline V and J ends were trimmed by 0 bases and 3 bases, with 6 bases remaining between them. CDR3 coding DNA: TGCGCCAGCAGCTTGGGGCTGGAAGAGACCCAGTACTTC. It codes for CASSLGLEETQYF.

The chain is built from TRBV5-6 and TRBJ2-2; TRBD1 matches 7 bases. V lost 4 bases and J lost 3; bases outside the gene matches: 9. CDR3 size: 16 residues. The germline V gene encodes CDR1 SGHDT and CDR2 YYEEEE. The chain's CDR3 is CASSGGQSLYTGELFF. CDR3 bases: TGTGCCAGCAGCGGGGGACAGAGTTTATACACCGGGGAGCTGTTTTTT.

This chain connects TRBV29-1 to TRBJ1-1, with D possibly TRBD1 on 6 matching bases. Germline V gene data show CDR1 as SQVTM and CDR2 as ANQGSEA. Trimming left V 4 bases short and J 2 bases short, with 8 bases between. CDR3 length: 12 amino acids. The DNA of the CDR3 is TGCAGCGTTGGGGGGGGCAACACTGAAGCTTTCTTT. It is translated as CSVGGGNTEAFF.

The rearrangement joins TRBV18 to TRBJ2-7; weak D call: TRBD1 (6 bases). CDR3 length: 14 residues. Between the trimmed V and J ends, which lost 0 bases and 0 bases, there was a span of 6 bases. The germline gives CDR1 KGHSH, CDR2 LQKENI. In DNA, the CDR3 is TGTGCCAGCTCACCACCCAGGGGCTCCTACGAGCAGTACTTC. Its translation is CASSPPRGSYEQYF.

This chain joins TRBV7-2 and TRBJ2-5; 16 positions agree with TRBD2. This CDR3 region has 17 residues. V was clipped by 5 bases and J by 3 bases; unmatched bases: 6. CDR1 is SGHTA, CDR2 FQGNSA, per germline. CDR3: CASSPQGTSGGEETQYF. CDR3 DNA: TGTGCCAGCAGCCCCCAAGGGACTAGCGGGGGGGAAGAGACCCAGTACTTC.

This sequence joins TRBV18 and TRBJ2-7, with D unclear. The V gene's germline CDR1 is KGHSH and CDR2 LQKENI. The CDR3 spans 13 residues. Trimming cost V 3 bases and J 8 bases, with 14 bases left between them. The CDR3 region has the DNA TGTGCCAGCTCACCGCGGTCCCCACTGCAGCAGTACTTC. It translates to CASSPRSPLQQYF. Based on the CDR3 plus reference TRBV18 and TRBJ2-7, the full variable domain is NAGVMQNPRHLVRRRGQEARLRCSPMKGHSHVYWYRQLPEEGLKFMVYLQKENIIDESGMPKERFSAEFPKEGPSILRIQQVVRGDSAAYFCASSPRSPLQQYFGPGTRLTVT.

The chain is built from TRBV6-5 and TRBJ1-5; D is unclear. The V end was cut by 6 bases, the J end by 8 bases, with 11 bases between. The germline CDR1 and CDR2 sequences are MNHEY and SVGAGI. This CDR3 is built from 12 residues. The CDR3 coding sequence is TGTGCCAGCAGAACGGGATTAGAGCCCCAGCATTTT. Protein product: CASRTGLEPQHF.

The genes are TRBV5-4 and TRBJ1-3; the D is unclear. The CDR3 covers 16 residues. Trimming removed 0 bases from V and 4 bases from J, with 14 bases in between. Germline values: CDR1 SGHNT, CDR2 YYREEE (reference sequence). The chain's CDR3 is CASSLVPASRGNTIYF. CDR3 DNA: TGTGCCAGCAGCTTGGTCCCCGCAAGCAGGGGAAACACCATATATTTT.

The chain joins TRBV9 to TRBJ2-3; 9 bases fit TRBD2. With V trimmed by 4 bases and J by 7 bases, 7 bases remained unmatched. CDR1 is SGDLS, CDR2 YYNGEE, per germline. The CDR3 has 14 residues. The CDR3 DNA is TGTGCCAGCAGCCTGCGGGGGGGCCGGAATACGCAGTATTTT. Encoded protein: CASSLRGGRNTQYF.

The chain employs TRBV19 and TRBJ2-2; TRBD1 is a possible D gene (6 bases). CDR1 is LNHDA, CDR2 SQIVND, per germline (reference sequence). V was trimmed by 10 bases and J by 2 bases, leaving 14 bases between them. This CDR3 contains 14 residues. The CDR3 DNA is TGTGCCACCAAAGGGACACCCAACACCGGGGAGCTGTTTTTT. The encoded protein is CATKGTPNTGELFF.

The chain carries TRBV5-1 and TRBJ1-2, with D possibly being TRBD1 (5 bases). Looked up from germline, CDR1 is SGHRS and CDR2 is YFSETQ. The CDR3 length is 16 residues. With 4 bases removed from V and 4 bases from J, the gap between germline ends came to 20 bases. Written as DNA, the CDR3 is TGCGCCAGCAGCGCAGCCTTTACAGGTGAAGGCTATGGCTACACCTTC. As protein: CASSAAFTGEGYGYTF.

The gene calls are TRBV7-2 and TRBJ1-5, with a weak D call TRBD1 (5 bases). Trimming took off 5 bases at V and 8 bases at J, with 13 bases between the two ends. The CDR3 sequence is 13 residues long. Germline V gives CDR1 SGHTA, CDR2 FQGNSA. CDR3 nucleotide sequence: TGTGCCAGCAGCACGGGGGTCCAGGAGCCCCAGCATTTT. It specifies CASSTGVQEPQHF.

A few counts support this clone. The chain joins TRBV2 to TRBJ2-2; no reliable D call. V dropped 7 bases and J dropped 4 bases, with 10 bases sitting between them. CDR1 is SNHLY and CDR2 is FYNNEI in the germline V gene. The CDR3 runs to 13 residues. CDR3 amino acids: CASNSYLTGELFF. The DNA of the CDR3 is TGTGCCAGCAATAGTTACCTCACCGGGGAGCTGTTTTTT.

The V call is TRBV7-2, the J call TRBJ2-5, with 7 bases lining up with TRBD2. The ends lost 1 base at V and 5 bases at J; junction bases unmatched: 1. Germline V gene data show CDR1 as SGHTA and CDR2 as FQGNSA. The CDR3 has 13 amino acids. The DNA for the CDR3 is TGTGCCAGCAGCTTAGGGCGGGGGGAGACCCAGTACTTC. Residues: CASSLGRGETQYF.

The chain joins TRBV27 to TRBJ2-1; 8 positions agree with TRBD2. There are 15 residues in the CDR3. Germline lookup yields CDR1 MNHEY and CDR2 SMNVEV (reference sequence). J lost 10 bases, V lost 1 base, and 9 bases had no gene match. The DNA for the CDR3 is TGTGCCAGCAGTTTATTCCGGGGGGGCCGGGGCGAGCAGTTCTTC. Its translation is CASSLFRGGRGEQFF.

The rearrangement uses TRBV6-5 and TRBJ1-1; TRBD1 might be the D (5 bases). The V end lost 2 bases, the J end lost 5 bases, and 15 bases lay between the germline ends. Germline assignment: CDR1 MNHEY and CDR2 SVGAGI. The CDR3 has 15 residues. DNA for the CDR3: TGTGCCAGCAGTTACGACCCGGGGGGTTTTACTGAAGCTTTCTTT. Protein sequence: CASSYDPGGFTEAFF.